This is a list of T cell receptor beta chains from one sample in a study of T cell changes during pregnancy in multiple sclerosis. Profiling relied on immunoSEQ multiplex PCR, and the TCRdb table lists in-frame clones only, not all of them. Found here are 20,000 to 30,000 clones, 70% to 90% of them singletons; the top ten hold around 0.96%. The sequenced sample was CD4+ T cells from peripheral blood mononuclear cells, obtained in the second trimester of pregnancy. The receptor source for this set is a female donor in good health, enrolled as a control in a pregnancy study. The CDR3 runs from the conserved cysteine through the conserved F or W. D genes are given only for firm matches. Clone size is not always given. Where it is, it says once, few, many or a class for expanded clones.

size: -; V: TRBV11-2; D: TRBD2; J: TRBJ2-5; DNA: TGTGCCAGCAGCTCGCTAGCGGGGGGGGCGGAGACCCAGTACTTC; CDR3: CASSSLAGGAETQYF
size: few; V: TRBV12-5; D: TRBD2; J: TRBJ2-3; DNA: TGTGCTAGTGGTTTGGTACGGGGCCCGATCGGGACTAGCGGGAGATCACCAGATACGCAGTATTTT; CDR3: CASGLVRGPIGTSGRSPDTQYF
size: -; V: TRBV2; D: TRBD1; J: TRBJ2-6; DNA: TGTGCCAGCAGTGAAATGGGACAGGGGGCATCTGGGGCCAACGTCCTGACTTTC; CDR3: CASSEMGQGASGANVLTF
size: -; V: TRBV7-3; D: TRBD2; J: TRBJ2-1; DNA: TGTGCCAGCAGTCCGCTAGCGGGGGGGTACAATGAGCAGTTCTTC; CDR3: CASSPLAGGYNEQFF
size: -; V: TRBV7-2; D: TRBD2; J: TRBJ2-3; DNA: TGTGCCAGCAGCTTAAGGCTAGCGGCCACCCGGGGCCCGGATACGCAGTATTTT; CDR3: CASSLRLAATRGPDTQYF
size: -; V: TRBV13; D: TRBD2; J: TRBJ2-5; DNA: TGTGCCAGCAGCTCCACATTTTTACCAGCGGGGGGTCAAGAGACCCAGTACTTC; CDR3: CASSSTFLPAGGQETQYF
size: -; V: TRBV10-1; D: -; J: TRBJ1-5; DNA: TGCGCCAGCAGTGACACAGGGAAGGGTGTAAGCAATCAGCCCCAGCATTTT; CDR3: CASSDTGKGVSNQPQHF
size: -; V: TRBV6-5; D: -; J: TRBJ2-7; DNA: TGTGCCAGCAGTTACGGGTCAGGAGGATACGAGCAGTACTTC; CDR3: CASSYGSGGYEQYF
size: few; V: TRBV30; D: -; J: TRBJ1-1; DNA: TGTGCCTGGAAGGGCGGGAGCACTGAAGCTTTCTTT; CDR3: CAWKGGSTEAFF
size: -; V: TRBV29-1; D: -; J: TRBJ1-2; DNA: TGCAGCGTTGAAGAAAGGAGGCCGAATGGCTACACCTTC; CDR3: CSVEERRPNGYTF
size: -; V: TRBV5-1; D: -; J: TRBJ2-7; DNA: TGCGCCAGCAGCCTGCAACTGGAGAGTTACGAGCAGTACTTC; CDR3: CASSLQLESYEQYF
size: -; V: TRBV2; D: -; J: TRBJ1-1; DNA: TGTGCCAGCAGCCTACAGGGGAACACTGAAGCTTTCTTT; CDR3: CASSLQGNTEAFF
size: -; V: TRBV4-3; D: TRBD2; J: TRBJ2-3; DNA: TGCGCCAGCGCCCCGGGGAGGGCCGGCACAGATACGCAGTATTTT; CDR3: CASAPGRAGTDTQYF
size: -; V: TRBV29-1; D: TRBD1; J: TRBJ2-1; DNA: TGCAGCGCTCCGGGACAGGGGAATGAGCAGTTCTTC; CDR3: CSAPGQGNEQFF
size: few; V: TRBV19; D: TRBD1; J: TRBJ2-7; DNA: TGTGCCAGTACTGGAACAGGGGGCTCCTACGAGCAGTACTTC; CDR3: CASTGTGGSYEQYF
size: -; V: TRBV27; D: -; J: TRBJ2-7; DNA: TGTGCCAGCAGGGCAGCGGATAGAGACGAGCAGTACTTC; CDR3: CASRAADRDEQYF
size: -; V: TRBV7-8; D: TRBD2; J: TRBJ2-3; DNA: TGTGCCAGCAGCTCGGTTAGCGGGGATACGCAGTATTTT; CDR3: CASSSVSGDTQYF
size: -; V: TRBV19; D: -; J: TRBJ1-1; DNA: TGTGCCAGTAGTAGGAGCGAACGCACTGAAGCTTTCTTT; CDR3: CASSRSERTEAFF
size: -; V: TRBV19; D: TRBD2; J: TRBJ2-5; DNA: TGTGCCAGTAGCCAGGGACTAATGCAAGAGACCCAGTACTTC; CDR3: CASSQGLMQETQYF
size: -; V: TRBV6-5; D: -; J: TRBJ1-1; DNA: TGTGCCAGCAGTTACATGAACCGCGGAGCCCGAGAAGCTTTCTTT; CDR3: CASSYMNRGAREAFF
size: once; V: TRBV5-8; D: -; J: TRBJ2-6; DNA: TGTGCCAGCAGCTTGTACACGGGGGACAGCTCTGGGGCCAACGTCCTGACTTTC; CDR3: CASSLYTGDSSGANVLTF
size: -; V: TRBV12-5; D: -; J: TRBJ1-1; DNA: TGTGCTAGTGGTACCAGACTGGCGAACACTGAAGCTTTCTTT; CDR3: CASGTRLANTEAFF
size: -; V: TRBV11-3; D: TRBD2; J: TRBJ2-1; DNA: TGTGCCAGCAGCTTAGTATCCGGGGGGCTAGCGGGAGTCCCTGAGCAGTTCTTC; CDR3: CASSLVSGGLAGVPEQFF
size: -; V: TRBV10-3; D: -; J: TRBJ2-7; DNA: TGTGCCATTCTACAGGGCTTGGCCTACGAGCAGTACTTC; CDR3: CAILQGLAYEQYF
size: -; V: TRBV19; D: -; J: TRBJ1-1; DNA: TGTGCCAGTAGACCGGGACACCTGGGAACTGAAGCTTTCTTT; CDR3: CASRPGHLGTEAFF
size: -; V: TRBV7-2; D: TRBD2; J: TRBJ2-5; DNA: TGTGCCAGCAGCTTAGCCGGGGGGGCCGGAAAGACCCAGTACTTC; CDR3: CASSLAGGAGKTQYF
size: -; V: TRBV7-2; D: -; J: TRBJ1-5; DNA: TGTGCCAGCAGCTTAACACAGGGTACCAATCAGCCCCAGCATTTT; CDR3: CASSLTQGTNQPQHF
size: medium-sized; V: TRBV5-1; D: TRBD1; J: TRBJ2-7; DNA: TGCGCCAGCAGCTCGGTTACAGGGGCCTACGAGCAGTACTTC; CDR3: CASSSVTGAYEQYF
size: -; V: TRBV27; D: TRBD2; J: TRBJ2-1; DNA: TGTGCCAGCAGTTGGGGGTCGAGCGGGAGGGCCCCTTTTGAGCAGTTCTTC; CDR3: CASSWGSSGRAPFEQFF
size: -; V: TRBV4-1; D: TRBD2; J: TRBJ2-2; DNA: TGCGCCAGCAGCCAAGGCGGGACTAGCACCGGGGAGCTGTTTTTT; CDR3: CASSQGGTSTGELFF
size: -; V: TRBV21-1; D: -; J: TRBJ2-7; DNA: TGTGCCAGCAGCAAAATACAGGGGGCCATTTCCTACGAGCAGTACTTC; CDR3: CASSKIQGAISYEQYF
size: -; V: TRBV30; D: -; J: TRBJ1-2; DNA: TGTGCCTGGAATCAGGCCGGGACAAGCTATGGCTACACCTTC; CDR3: CAWNQAGTSYGYTF
size: -; V: TRBV5-6; D: TRBD2; J: TRBJ2-3; DNA: TGTGCCAGCGGGGGTAGCGGGGGGCGGGACACAGATACGCAGTATTTT; CDR3: CASGGSGGRDTDTQYF
size: once; V: TRBV6-1; D: TRBD2; J: TRBJ2-5; DNA: TGTGCCAGCTCGGAAATAGCGGGGCCCGGGGCGGCCCAGTACTTC; CDR3: CASSEIAGPGAAQYF
size: -; V: TRBV28; D: -; J: TRBJ2-1; DNA: TGTGCCAGCAGTGGCACTGTGGGACACTACTACAATGAGCAGTTCTTC; CDR3: CASSGTVGHYYNEQFF
size: once; V: TRBV11-2; D: TRBD1; J: TRBJ2-3; DNA: TGTGCCAGCAGCTTAGGAACAGGGGTTCGCACAGATACGCAGTATTTT; CDR3: CASSLGTGVRTDTQYF
size: -; V: TRBV10-3; D: TRBD1; J: TRBJ1-3; DNA: TGTGCCATCAGTGACCAAAGACAGGGAACAAACACCATATATTTT; CDR3: CAISDQRQGTNTIYF
size: few; V: TRBV7-3; D: TRBD1; J: TRBJ2-3; DNA: TGTGCCAGCAGCCCATGGACAGGGACTAGCACAGATACGCAGTATTTT; CDR3: CASSPWTGTSTDTQYF
size: -; V: TRBV21-1; D: -; J: TRBJ2-7; DNA: TGTGCCAGCAGCGACCAGTACAGGGGACACGAGCAGTACTTC; CDR3: CASSDQYRGHEQYF
size: -; V: TRBV11-2; D: -; J: TRBJ1-1; DNA: TGTGCCAGCAGCCCATCGGGGTGGGACACTGAAGCTTTCTTT; CDR3: CASSPSGWDTEAFF
size: -; V: TRBV19; D: -; J: TRBJ2-5; DNA: TGTGCCAGTAGTATCTTAGAGACCCAGTACTTC; CDR3: CASSILETQYF
size: -; V: TRBV30; D: -; J: TRBJ2-1; DNA: TGTGCCTGGACTTCCTGGGGACAACGGAAGGACAATGAGCAGTTCTTC; CDR3: CAWTSWGQRKDNEQFF
size: -; V: TRBV2; D: TRBD2; J: TRBJ2-1; DNA: TGTGCCAGCAGGGGGACTAGCGGGGGGCCACGCTCCTACAATGAGCAGTTCTTC; CDR3: CASRGTSGGPRSYNEQFF
size: -; V: TRBV7-7; D: -; J: TRBJ2-7; DNA: TGTGCTAGCAGCTTTGGGCCCTCCTACGAGCAGTACTTC; CDR3: CASSFGPSYEQYF
size: -; V: TRBV19; D: TRBD1; J: TRBJ1-5; DNA: TGTGCCAGTAGTGTCGACAGGGGGTCCGGGCAGCCCCAGCATTTT; CDR3: CASSVDRGSGQPQHF
size: -; V: TRBV6-5; D: -; J: TRBJ2-2; DNA: TGTGCCAGCAGTCCTCTTGGGACTGGAACGGAGCTGTTTTTT; CDR3: CASSPLGTGTELFF
size: -; V: TRBV5-1; D: -; J: TRBJ2-7; DNA: TGCGCCAGCAGCCTCCTGGGCGACGAGCAGTACTTC; CDR3: CASSLLGDEQYF
size: medium-sized; V: TRBV20-1; D: -; J: TRBJ1-1; DNA: TGCAGTGCTTACTTGAACACTGAAGCTTTCTTT; CDR3: CSAYLNTEAFF
size: few; V: TRBV6-4; D: TRBD1; J: TRBJ1-2; DNA: TGTGCCAGCAGAGGACAGGGCGGTGGCTACACCTTC; CDR3: CASRGQGGGYTF
size: -; V: TRBV5-1; D: -; J: TRBJ2-5; DNA: TGCGCCAGCAGAACTGAAACGCCGAGAGAGACCCAGTACTTC; CDR3: CASRTETPRETQYF
size: -; V: TRBV2; D: TRBD2; J: TRBJ2-7; DNA: TGTGCCAGCGGTCCGGGACTAGGGGGTGGGGAGCAGTACTTC; CDR3: CASGPGLGGGEQYF
size: -; V: TRBV5-1; D: -; J: TRBJ1-2; DNA: TGCGCCAGCAGCTTGCCGGGGGGCGGTTACACCTTC; CDR3: CASSLPGGGYTF